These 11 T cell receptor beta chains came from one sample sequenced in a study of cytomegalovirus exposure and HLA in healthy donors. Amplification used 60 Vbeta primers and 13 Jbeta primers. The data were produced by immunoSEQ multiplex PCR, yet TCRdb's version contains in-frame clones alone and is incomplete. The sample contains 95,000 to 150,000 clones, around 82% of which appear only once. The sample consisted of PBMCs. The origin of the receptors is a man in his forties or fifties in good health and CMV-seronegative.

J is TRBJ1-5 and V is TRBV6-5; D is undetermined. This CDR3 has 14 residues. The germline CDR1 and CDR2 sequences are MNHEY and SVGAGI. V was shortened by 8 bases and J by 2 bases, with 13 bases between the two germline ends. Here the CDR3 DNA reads TGTGCCAGCGGAGGGCAGCGGGGCAATCAGCCCCAGCATTTT. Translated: CASGGQRGNQPQHF.

CDR3 DNA: TGTGCCAGCAGCTCCAATCGAGGAGAAGAGACCCAGTACTTC. Its translation is CASSSNRGEETQYF. The V and J genes are TRBV11-2 and TRBJ2-5; D is undetermined. The V gene's germline CDR1 is SGHAT and CDR2 FQNNGV. V lost 4 bases and J lost 3, with 12 bases in between. The CDR3 is 14 amino acids.

The CDR3 reads CASSSSVPYEQYF. CDR3 in DNA: TGTGCCAGCAGCTCCTCCGTTCCCTACGAGCAGTACTTC. The chain couples TRBV28 to TRBJ2-7, with D uncertain. This CDR3 has 13 residues. In germline, CDR1 is MDHEN, CDR2 SYDVKM. With 6 bases removed from V and 2 bases from J, the gap between germline ends came to 11 bases. Full variable domain (outside the CDR3, taken from reference TRBV28 and TRBJ2-7): DVKVTQSSRYLVKRTGEKVFLECVQDMDHENMFWYRQDPGLGLRLIYFSYDVKMKEKGDIPEGYSVSREKKERFSLILESASTNQTSMYLCASSSSVPYEQYFGPGTRLTVT.

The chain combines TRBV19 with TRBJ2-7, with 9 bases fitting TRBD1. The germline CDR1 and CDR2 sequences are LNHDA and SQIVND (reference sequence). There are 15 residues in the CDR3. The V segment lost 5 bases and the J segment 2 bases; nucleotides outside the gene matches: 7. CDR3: CASSAGTGKTYEQYF. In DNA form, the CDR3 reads TGTGCCAGTAGTGCGGGGACAGGGAAAACCTACGAGCAGTACTTC.

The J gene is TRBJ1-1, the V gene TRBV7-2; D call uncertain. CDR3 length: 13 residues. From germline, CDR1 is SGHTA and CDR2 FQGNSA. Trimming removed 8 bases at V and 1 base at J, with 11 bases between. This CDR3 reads CASALAENTEAFF. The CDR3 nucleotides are TGTGCCAGCGCCTTGGCGGAGAACACTGAAGCTTTCTTT.

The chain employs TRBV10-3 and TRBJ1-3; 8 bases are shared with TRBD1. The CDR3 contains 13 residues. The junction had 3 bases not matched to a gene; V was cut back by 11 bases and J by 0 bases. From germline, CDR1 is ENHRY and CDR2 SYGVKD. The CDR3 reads CAHGQGSGNTIYF. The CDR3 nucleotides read TGTGCCCATGGACAGGGCTCTGGAAACACCATATATTTT.

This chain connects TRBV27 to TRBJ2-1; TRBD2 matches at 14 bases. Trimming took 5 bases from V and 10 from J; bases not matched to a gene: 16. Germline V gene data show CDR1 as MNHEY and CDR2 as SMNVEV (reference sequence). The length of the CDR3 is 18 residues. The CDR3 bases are TGTGCCAGCAGTAAATCCGGGACTAGCGGGGGACAGAGCCGAGAGCAGTTCTTC. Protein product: CASSKSGTSGGQSREQFF.

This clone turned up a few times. In DNA form, the CDR3 reads TGCGCCAGCAGCCAAGGCCTTTTACAGGACTATGGCTACACCTTC. Its translation is CASSQGLLQDYGYTF. The genes are TRBV4-3 and TRBJ1-2; the D gene is possibly TRBD1 (5 bases). This CDR3 contains 15 residues. The germline CDR1 and CDR2 sequences are LGHNA and YSLEER. V was trimmed by 1 base and J by 3 bases, leaving 12 bases between them.

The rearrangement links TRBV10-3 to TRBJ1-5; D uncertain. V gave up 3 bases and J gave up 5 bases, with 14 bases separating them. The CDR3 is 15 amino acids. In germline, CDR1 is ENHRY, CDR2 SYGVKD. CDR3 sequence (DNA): TGTGCCATCAGTGAACGTAAGGCAGGCGATCAGCCCCAGCATTTT. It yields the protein CAISERKAGDQPQHF.

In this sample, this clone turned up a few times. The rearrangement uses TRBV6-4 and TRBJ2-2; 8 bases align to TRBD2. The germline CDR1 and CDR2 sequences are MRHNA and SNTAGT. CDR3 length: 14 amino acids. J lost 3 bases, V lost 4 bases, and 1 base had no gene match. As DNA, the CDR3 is TGTGCCAGCAGTGTTAGCGGGGACACCGGGGAGCTGTTTTTT. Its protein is CASSVSGDTGELFF.

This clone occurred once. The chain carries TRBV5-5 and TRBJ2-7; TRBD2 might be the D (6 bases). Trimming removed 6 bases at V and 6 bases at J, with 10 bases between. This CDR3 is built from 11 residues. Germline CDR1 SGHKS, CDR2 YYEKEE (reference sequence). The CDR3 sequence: CASNSRGEQYF. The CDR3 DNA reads TGTGCCAGCAACTCGCGGGGCGAGCAGTACTTC.